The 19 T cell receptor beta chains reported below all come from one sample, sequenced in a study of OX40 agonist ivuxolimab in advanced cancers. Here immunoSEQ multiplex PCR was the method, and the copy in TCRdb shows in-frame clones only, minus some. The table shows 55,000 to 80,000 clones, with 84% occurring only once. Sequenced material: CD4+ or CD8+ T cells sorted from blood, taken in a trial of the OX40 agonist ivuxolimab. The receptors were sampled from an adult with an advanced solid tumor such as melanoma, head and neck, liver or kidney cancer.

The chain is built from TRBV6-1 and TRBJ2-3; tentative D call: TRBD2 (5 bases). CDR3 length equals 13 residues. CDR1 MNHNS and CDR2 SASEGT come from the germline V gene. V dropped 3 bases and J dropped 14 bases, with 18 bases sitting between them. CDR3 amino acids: CASSDQTRRPPYF. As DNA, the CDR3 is TGTGCCAGCAGTGATCAAACAAGGAGGCCCCCGTATTTT.

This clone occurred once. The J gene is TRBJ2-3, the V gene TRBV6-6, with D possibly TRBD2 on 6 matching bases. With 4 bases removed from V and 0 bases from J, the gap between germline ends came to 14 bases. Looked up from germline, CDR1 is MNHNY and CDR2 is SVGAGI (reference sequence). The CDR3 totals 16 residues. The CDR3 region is CASSFPREDSTDTQYF. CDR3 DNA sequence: TGTGCCAGCAGTTTTCCTAGGGAGGATAGCACAGATACGCAGTATTTT.

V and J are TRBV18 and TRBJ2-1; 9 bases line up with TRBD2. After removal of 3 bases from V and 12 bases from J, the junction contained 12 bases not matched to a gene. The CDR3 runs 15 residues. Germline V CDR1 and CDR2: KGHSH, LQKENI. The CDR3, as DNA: TGTGCCAGCTCACCCCCTGGGCTAGCGGGGATAGGGCAGTTCTTC. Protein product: CASSPPGLAGIGQFF.

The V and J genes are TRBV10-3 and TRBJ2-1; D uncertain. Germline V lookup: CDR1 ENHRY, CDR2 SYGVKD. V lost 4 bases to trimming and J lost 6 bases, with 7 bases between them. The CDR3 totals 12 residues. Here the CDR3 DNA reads TGTGCCATCAGTGCCCTTCGCAATGAGCAGTTCTTC. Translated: CAISALRNEQFF.

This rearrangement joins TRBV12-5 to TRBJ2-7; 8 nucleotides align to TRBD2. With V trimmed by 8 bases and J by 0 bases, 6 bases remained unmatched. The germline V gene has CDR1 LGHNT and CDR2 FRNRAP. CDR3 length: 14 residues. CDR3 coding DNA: TGTGCTAGTTCCTACAGCGGGAGCTCCTACGAGCAGTACTTC. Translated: CASSYSGSSYEQYF. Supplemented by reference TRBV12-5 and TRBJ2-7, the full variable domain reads DARVTQTPRHKVTEMGQEVTMRCQPILGHNTVFWYRQTMMQGLELLAYFRNRAPLDDSGMPKDRFSAEMPDATLATLKIQPSEPRDSAVYFCASSYSGSSYEQYFGPGTRLTVT.

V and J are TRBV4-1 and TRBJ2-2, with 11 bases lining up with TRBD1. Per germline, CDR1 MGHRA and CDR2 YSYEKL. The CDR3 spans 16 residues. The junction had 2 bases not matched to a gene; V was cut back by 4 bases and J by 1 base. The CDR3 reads CASSRTGGGNTGELFF. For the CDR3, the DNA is TGCGCCAGCAGCCGGACAGGGGGCGGGAACACCGGGGAGCTGTTTTTT.

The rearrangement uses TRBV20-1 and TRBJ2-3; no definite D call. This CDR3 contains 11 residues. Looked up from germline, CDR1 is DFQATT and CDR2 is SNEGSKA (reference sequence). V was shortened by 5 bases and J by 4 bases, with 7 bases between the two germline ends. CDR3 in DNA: TGCAGTGCTTTAAATGCAGATACGCAGTATTTT. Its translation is CSALNADTQYF.

This CDR3 is CASSLAASLSTDTQYF. The CDR3 DNA is TGCGCCAGCAGCTTGGCCGCCTCATTAAGCACAGATACGCAGTATTTT. The V gene is TRBV5-1, the J gene TRBJ2-3; no clear D. The CDR3 spans 16 residues. Germline CDR1 reads SGHRS; CDR2 reads YFSETQ. With 0 bases removed from V and 0 bases from J, the gap between germline ends came to 11 bases.

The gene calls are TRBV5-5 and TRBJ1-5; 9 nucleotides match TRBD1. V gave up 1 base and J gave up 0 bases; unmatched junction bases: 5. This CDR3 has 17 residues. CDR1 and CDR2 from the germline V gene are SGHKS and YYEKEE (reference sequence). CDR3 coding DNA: TGTGCCAGCAGCTTGACAGGGGGCCCTTATAGCAATCAGCCCCAGCATTTT. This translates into CASSLTGGPYSNQPQHF.

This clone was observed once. CDR3 in DNA: TGTGCCAGCAGTGCGGCCAGGGGGGAAGAGACCCAGTACTTC. Its translation: CASSAARGEETQYF. V is TRBV2 and J is TRBJ2-5; a possible D gene is TRBD1 (7 bases). CDR1 is SNHLY, CDR2 FYNNEI, per germline. V shed 4 bases and J shed 3 bases, with 12 bases lying between them. CDR3 length: 14 residues.

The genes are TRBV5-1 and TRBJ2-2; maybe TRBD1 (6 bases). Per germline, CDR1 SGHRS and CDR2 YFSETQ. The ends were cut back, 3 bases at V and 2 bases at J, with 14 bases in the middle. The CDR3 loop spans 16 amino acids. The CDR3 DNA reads TGCGCCAGCAGCTCTGGTCAGACAGGAAACACCGGGGAGCTGTTTTTT. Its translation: CASSSGQTGNTGELFF. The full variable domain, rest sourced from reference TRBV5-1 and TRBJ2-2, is KAGVTQTPRYLIKTRGQQVTLSCSPISGHRSVSWYQQTPGQGLQFLFEYFSETQRNKGNFPGRFSGRQFSNSRSEMNVSTLELGDSALYLCASSSGQTGNTGELFFGEGSRLTVL.

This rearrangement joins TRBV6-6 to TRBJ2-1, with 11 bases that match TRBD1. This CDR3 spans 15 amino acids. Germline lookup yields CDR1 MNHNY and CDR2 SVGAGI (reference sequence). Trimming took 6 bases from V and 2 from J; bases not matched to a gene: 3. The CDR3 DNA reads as TGTGCCAGCAGACCGGGACAGGGGGCCTACAATGAGCAGTTCTTC. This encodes CASRPGQGAYNEQFF.

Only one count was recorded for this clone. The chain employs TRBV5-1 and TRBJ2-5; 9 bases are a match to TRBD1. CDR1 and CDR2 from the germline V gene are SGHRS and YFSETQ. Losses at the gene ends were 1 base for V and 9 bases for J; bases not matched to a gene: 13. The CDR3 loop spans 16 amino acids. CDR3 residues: CASSLTGGDYKRSQYF. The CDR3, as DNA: TGCGCCAGCAGCTTGACAGGGGGCGATTACAAAAGGTCCCAGTACTTC.

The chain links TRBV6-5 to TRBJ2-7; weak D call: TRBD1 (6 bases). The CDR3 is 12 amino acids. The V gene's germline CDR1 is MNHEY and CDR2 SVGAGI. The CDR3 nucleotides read TGTGCGAGCCGGGACATCTCCTACGAGCAGTACTTC. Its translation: CASRDISYEQYF.

CDR3 amino acids: CASRQDHSYEQYF. CDR3 in DNA: TGTGCCAGCAGGCAGGACCACTCCTACGAGCAGTACTTC. V is TRBV2 and J is TRBJ2-7; D is undetermined. Trimming took off 6 bases at V and 0 bases at J, with 9 bases between the two ends. Germline assignment: CDR1 SNHLY and CDR2 FYNNEI. The length of the CDR3 is 13 residues.

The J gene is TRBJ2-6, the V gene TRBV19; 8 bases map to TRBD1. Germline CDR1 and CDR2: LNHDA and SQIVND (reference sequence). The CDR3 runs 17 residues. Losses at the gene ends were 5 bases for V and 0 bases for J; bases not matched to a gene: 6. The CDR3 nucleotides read TGTGCCAGTAGTGGGGACAGGTTAGCCTCTGGGGCCAACGTCCTGACTTTC. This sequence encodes CASSGDRLASGANVLTF. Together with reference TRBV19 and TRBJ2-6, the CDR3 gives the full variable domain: DGGITQSPKYLFRKEGQNVTLSCEQNLNHDAMYWYRQDPGQGLRLIYYSQIVNDFQKGDIAEGYSVSREKKESFPLTVTSAQKNPTAFYLCASSGDRLASGANVLTFGAGSRLTVL.

The CDR3 region is CASSLSALAYEQYF. The DNA of the CDR3 is TGTGCCAGCAGTTTATCAGCACTAGCTTACGAGCAGTACTTC. V is TRBV27 and J is TRBJ2-7, with a possible D match to TRBD2 (6 bases). Trimming cost V 0 bases and J 4 bases, with 10 bases left between them. The CDR3 covers 14 residues. Germline assignment: CDR1 MNHEY and CDR2 SMNVEV (reference sequence).

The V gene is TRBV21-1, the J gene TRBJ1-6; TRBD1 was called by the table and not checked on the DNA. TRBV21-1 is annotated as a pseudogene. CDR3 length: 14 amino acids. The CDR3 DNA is TGTGCCAGCAGCGAGGGCAGGGGTGATTCACCCCTCCACTTT. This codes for CASSEGRGDSPLHF.

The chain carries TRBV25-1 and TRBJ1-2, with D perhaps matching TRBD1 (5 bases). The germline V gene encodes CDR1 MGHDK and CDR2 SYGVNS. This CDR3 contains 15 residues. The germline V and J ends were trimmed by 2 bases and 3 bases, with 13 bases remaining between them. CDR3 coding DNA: TGTGCCAGCAGTGAAATGGGGGGGGTAGACTATGGCTACACCTTC. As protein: CASSEMGGVDYGYTF.